Below are 14 T cell receptor beta chains sequenced from a single sample in a study of shared clonotypes between healthy human individuals. TCRdb's copy holds only in-frame clones and misses some; the assay was immunoSEQ multiplex PCR. Here the sample spans under 700,000 clones, 85% to 95% being singletons. CD45RO-negative CD8 cells positively selected for CCR7 made up the naive population, which excluded terminally differentiated effector memory CD45RA+ cells. Input material: naive CD8+ T cells sorted from blood. The origin of the receptors is a young woman in good health.

The gene calls are TRBV6-5 and TRBJ2-7; the D is unclear. The CDR3 length is 11 residues. V lost 5 bases and J 3 bases, leaving 5 bases between the germline ends. CDR1 MNHEY and CDR2 SVGAGI come from the germline V gene. The CDR3 is CASSHSYEQYF. In DNA form, the CDR3 reads TGTGCCAGCAGTCACAGCTACGAGCAGTACTTC.

The chain carries TRBV9 and TRBJ2-5, with D perhaps matching TRBD2 (5 bases). The CDR3 is 16 amino acids. CDR1 SGDLS and CDR2 YYNGEE come from the germline V gene. The ends were cut back, 2 bases at V and 5 bases at J, with 19 bases in the middle. CDR3 DNA: TGTGCCAGCAGCGTTGAGGGAGATTCGTATTATGAGACCCAGTACTTC. As protein: CASSVEGDSYYETQYF.

On this clone: Other DNA sequences from this sample encode an identical CDR3 as well. The chain links TRBV13 to TRBJ2-7; D gene ambiguous. CDR3 size: 13 residues. V shed 0 bases and J shed 3 bases, with 6 bases lying between them. Germline CDR1 is PRHDT and CDR2 is FYEKMQ (reference sequence). Written as DNA, the CDR3 is TGTGCCAGCAGCTTAGGCAGGAGCTACGAGCAGTACTTC. Protein product: CASSLGRSYEQYF.

The rearrangement joins TRBV29-1 to TRBJ2-7; D is uncertain. From germline, CDR1 is SQVTM and CDR2 ANQGSEA. The CDR3 covers 13 residues. Trimming shortened V by 4 bases and J by 2 bases, and 12 bases separated the two germline ends. This CDR3 reads CSVAIAATYEQYF. The CDR3 DNA reads as TGCAGCGTTGCTATCGCAGCGACCTACGAGCAGTACTTC.

This chain links TRBV2 with TRBJ2-1; TRBD2 matches at 7 bases. This CDR3 spans 16 amino acids. After removal of 6 bases from V and 0 bases from J, the junction contained 8 bases not matched to a gene. The germline gives CDR1 SNHLY, CDR2 FYNNEI. CDR3 in DNA: TGTGCCAGCAGGGACACTAGCGTCCGCTCCTACAATGAGCAGTTCTTC. Translated, it gives CASRDTSVRSYNEQFF.

This chain joins TRBV7-9 and TRBJ2-5; TRBD1 is a possible D gene (5 bases). CDR1 is SEHNR, CDR2 FQNEAQ, per germline (reference sequence). This CDR3 has 15 residues. Trimming took 4 bases from V and 5 from J, leaving 17 bases between them. The CDR3 region is CASSSPSRAGETQYF. The CDR3 DNA sequence: TGTGCCAGCAGCTCCCCCAGCAGGGCTGGGGAGACCCAGTACTTC.

CDR3 loop: CASSLGRWLEQYF. As DNA, the CDR3 is TGTGCCAGCAGTTTAGGTCGGTGGCTCGAGCAGTACTTC. The V call is TRBV28, the J call TRBJ2-7; unclear D gene. Trimming removed 2 bases at V and 6 bases at J, with 11 bases between. Germline-derived CDR1 and CDR2 are MDHEN and SYDVKM. The length of the CDR3 is 13 residues. The full variable domain, completed using reference TRBV28 and TRBJ2-7, is DVKVTQSSRYLVKRTGEKVFLECVQDMDHENMFWYRQDPGLGLRLIYFSYDVKMKEKGDIPEGYSVSREKKERFSLILESASTNQTSMYLCASSLGRWLEQYFGPGTRLTVT.

The chain employs TRBV11-2 and TRBJ2-1; D is unresolved. The CDR3 runs 15 residues. V lost 1 base to trimming and J lost 7 bases, with 14 bases between them. From germline, CDR1 is SGHAT and CDR2 FQNNGV. CDR3 residues: CASSLVKGNRNEQFF. Written as DNA, the CDR3 is TGTGCCAGCAGCTTAGTGAAAGGGAATCGTAATGAGCAGTTCTTC. The whole variable domain, filled in from reference TRBV11-2 and TRBJ2-1, reads EAGVAQSPRYKIIEKRQSVAFWCNPISGHATLYWYQQILGQGPKLLIQFQNNGVVDDSQLPKDRFSAERLKGVDSTLKIQPAKLEDSAVYLCASSLVKGNRNEQFFGPGTRLTVL.

V gene TRBV7-8 combines with J gene TRBJ2-7; D tentatively fits TRBD1 or TRBD2 (5 bases each). The CDR3 contains 13 residues. Germline CDR1 and CDR2: SGHVS and FQNEAQ. V lost 5 bases and J lost 6, with 14 bases in between. CDR3 in DNA: TGTGCCAGCAGCCTTAGGTCGGGGCGCGAGCAGTACTTC. Its protein product is CASSLRSGREQYF.

V is TRBV9 and J is TRBJ1-2, with D possibly being TRBD1 (6 bases). The CDR3 spans 14 residues. Germline lookup yields CDR1 SGDLS and CDR2 YYNGEE. Trimming shortened V by 0 bases and J by 4 bases, and 10 bases separated the two germline ends. CDR3 in DNA: TGTGCCAGCAGCGTAGAGGACAGCGGCTATGGCTACACCTTC. It translates to CASSVEDSGYGYTF.

This chain connects TRBV6-6 to TRBJ1-1; D gene unclear. The germline V and J ends were trimmed by 7 bases and 0 bases, with 3 bases remaining between them. The germline V gene encodes CDR1 MNHNY and CDR2 SVGAGI (reference sequence). CDR3 length equals 11 residues. CDR3 coding DNA: TGTGCCAGCACCATGAACACTGAAGCTTTCTTT. Residues: CASTMNTEAFF.

V and J are TRBV6-5 and TRBJ2-7; D is unclear. The germline gives CDR1 MNHEY, CDR2 SVGAGI. The CDR3 is 12 amino acids. V gave up 0 bases and J gave up 7 bases, with 7 bases separating them. The DNA for the CDR3 is TGTGCCAGCAGTTACTCTTCTCGGGAGCAGTACTTC. The encoded protein is CASSYSSREQYF.

This chain connects TRBV19 to TRBJ1-5, with D uncertain. V gave up 7 bases and J gave up 1 base, with 8 bases separating them. This CDR3 comprises 13 residues. CDR1 and CDR2 from the germline V gene are LNHDA and SQIVND (reference sequence). CDR3 amino acids: CASTLGSNQPQHF. The DNA of the CDR3 is TGTGCCAGTACCCTGGGGAGCAATCAGCCCCAGCATTTT. Full variable domain (missing parts from reference TRBV19 and TRBJ1-5): DGGITQSPKYLFRKEGQNVTLSCEQNLNHDAMYWYRQDPGQGLRLIYYSQIVNDFQKGDIAEGYSVSREKKESFPLTVTSAQKNPTAFYLCASTLGSNQPQHFGDGTRLSIL.

The rearrangement joins TRBV2 to TRBJ2-7; TRBD1 matches at 7 bases. The junction had 7 bases not matched to a gene; V was cut back by 6 bases and J by 5 bases. This CDR3 contains 13 residues. CDR1 is SNHLY and CDR2 is FYNNEI in the germline V gene. CDR3 region: CASRGNRGDEQYF. CDR3 DNA sequence: TGTGCCAGCAGGGGGAACAGGGGCGACGAGCAGTACTTC. Supplemented by reference TRBV2 and TRBJ2-7, the full variable domain reads EPEVTQTPSHQVTQMGQEVILRCVPISNHLYFYWYRQILGQKVEFLVSFYNNEISEKSEIFDDQFSVERPDGSNFTLKIRSTKLEDSAMYFCASRGNRGDEQYFGPGTRLTVT.